Following are 3 T cell receptor beta chains from one sample sequenced in a study of cytomegalovirus exposure and HLA in healthy donors. The PCR contained 60 Vbeta and 13 Jbeta primers. The data were produced by immunoSEQ multiplex PCR, yet TCRdb's version contains in-frame clones alone and is incomplete. Of fewer than 150,000 clones in the sample, roughly three quarters are singletons; the top ten hold over 2%. The sample was PBMCs. These TCRs come from a man aged 25-40 years in good health and CMV-seronegative.

As for this clone: In the same sample, other DNA sequences code for this CDR3. The rearrangement joins TRBV18 to TRBJ1-4; 9 bases map to TRBD1. The CDR3 consists of 15 residues. The germline gives CDR1 KGHSH, CDR2 LQKENI. The V gene end was trimmed by 3 bases and the J gene end by 3 bases; junction bases not matched to a gene: 2. The CDR3 reads CASSPRTGANEKLFF. The CDR3 DNA sequence: TGTGCCAGCTCACCGAGGACAGGGGCTAATGAAAAACTGTTTTTT.

V is TRBV5-4 and J is TRBJ2-2; 9 bases agree with TRBD2. The CDR3 extends over 18 amino acids. CDR1 is SGHNT and CDR2 is YYREEE in the germline V gene (reference sequence). The J segment lost 0 bases and the V segment lost 0 bases, leaving 6 bases of the junction unmatched. The CDR3 loop reads CASSLGASGMANTGELFF. CDR3 coding DNA: TGTGCCAGCAGCTTGGGGGCTAGCGGGATGGCGAACACCGGGGAGCTGTTTTTT. Drawing the rest from reference TRBV5-4 and TRBJ2-2, the complete variable domain is ETGVTQSPTHLIKTRGQQVTLRCSSQSGHNTVSWYQQALGQGPQFIFQYYREEENGRGNFPPRFSGLQFPNYSSELNVNALELDDSALYLCASSLGASGMANTGELFFGEGSRLTVL.

The chain uses TRBV5-4 and TRBJ1-4, with TRBD1 matching over 8 bases. Looked up from germline, CDR1 is SGHNT and CDR2 is YYREEE (reference sequence). The V gene end was trimmed by 6 bases and the J gene end by 3 bases; junction bases not matched to a gene: 7. The CDR3 consists of 15 residues. The CDR3 sequence is CASTTGGAANEKLFF. Here the CDR3 DNA reads TGTGCCAGCACCACAGGGGGGGCAGCTAATGAAAAACTGTTTTTT.